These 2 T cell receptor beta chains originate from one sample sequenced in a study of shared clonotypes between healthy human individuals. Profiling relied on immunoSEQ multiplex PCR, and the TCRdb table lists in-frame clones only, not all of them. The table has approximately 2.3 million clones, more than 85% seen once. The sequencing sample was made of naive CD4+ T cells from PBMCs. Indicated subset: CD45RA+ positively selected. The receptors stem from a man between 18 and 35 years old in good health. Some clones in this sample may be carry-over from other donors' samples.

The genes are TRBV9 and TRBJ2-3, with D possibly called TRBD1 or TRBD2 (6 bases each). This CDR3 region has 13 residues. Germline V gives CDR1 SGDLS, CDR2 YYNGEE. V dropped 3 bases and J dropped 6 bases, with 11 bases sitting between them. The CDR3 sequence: CASSGRRGDTQYF. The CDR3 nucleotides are TGTGCCAGCAGCGGGCGGAGGGGGGATACGCAGTATTTT.

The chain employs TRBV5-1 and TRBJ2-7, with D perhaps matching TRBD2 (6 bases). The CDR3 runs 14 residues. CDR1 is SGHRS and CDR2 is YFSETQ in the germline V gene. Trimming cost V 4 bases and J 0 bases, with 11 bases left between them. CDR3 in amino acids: CASSGTDYSYEQYF. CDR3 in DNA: TGCGCCAGCAGCGGAACGGACTACTCCTACGAGCAGTACTTC.